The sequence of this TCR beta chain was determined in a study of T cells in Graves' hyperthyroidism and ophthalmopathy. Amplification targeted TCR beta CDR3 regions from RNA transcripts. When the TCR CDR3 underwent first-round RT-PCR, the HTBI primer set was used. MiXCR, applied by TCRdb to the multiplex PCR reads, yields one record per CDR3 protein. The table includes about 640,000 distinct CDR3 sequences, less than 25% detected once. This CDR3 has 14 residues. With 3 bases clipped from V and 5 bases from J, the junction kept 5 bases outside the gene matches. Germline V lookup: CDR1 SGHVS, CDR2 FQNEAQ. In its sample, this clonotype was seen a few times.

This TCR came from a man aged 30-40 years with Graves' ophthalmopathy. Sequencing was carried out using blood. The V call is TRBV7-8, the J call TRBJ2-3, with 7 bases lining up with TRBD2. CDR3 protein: CASSLGPSGDTQYF. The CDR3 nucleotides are TGTGCCAGCAGCTTGGGGCCTAGCGGAGATACGCAGTATTTT.